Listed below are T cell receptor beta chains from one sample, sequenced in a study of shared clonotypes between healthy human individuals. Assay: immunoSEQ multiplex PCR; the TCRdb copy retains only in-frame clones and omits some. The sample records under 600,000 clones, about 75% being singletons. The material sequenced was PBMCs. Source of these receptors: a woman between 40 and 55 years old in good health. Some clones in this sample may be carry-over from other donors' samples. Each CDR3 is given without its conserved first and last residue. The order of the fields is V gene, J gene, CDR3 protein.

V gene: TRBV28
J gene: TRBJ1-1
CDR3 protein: ASSLVDTLNTEAF

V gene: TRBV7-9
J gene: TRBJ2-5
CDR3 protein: ASSRYGETGETQY

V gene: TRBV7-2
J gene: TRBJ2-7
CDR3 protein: ASSQFAGPYEQY

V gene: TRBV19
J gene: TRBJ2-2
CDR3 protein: ASRGTGMTNTGELF

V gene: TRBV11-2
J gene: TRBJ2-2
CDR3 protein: ASSSTGGTGELF

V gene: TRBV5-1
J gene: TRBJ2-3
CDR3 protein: ASSLGGPTDTQY

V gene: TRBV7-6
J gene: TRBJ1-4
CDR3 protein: ASSRTGGHSNEKLF

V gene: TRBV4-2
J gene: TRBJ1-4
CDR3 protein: ASSPGWMGEKLF

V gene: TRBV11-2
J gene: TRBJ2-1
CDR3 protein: ASAVVSVHNEQF

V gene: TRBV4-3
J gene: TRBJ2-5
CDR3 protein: ASSQDRGGEETQY

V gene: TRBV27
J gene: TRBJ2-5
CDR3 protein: ASSLGTSGRREETQY

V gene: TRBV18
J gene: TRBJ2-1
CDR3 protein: ASSEDRDGEQF

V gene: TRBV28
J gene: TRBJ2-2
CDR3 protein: ASSFRGRTGELF

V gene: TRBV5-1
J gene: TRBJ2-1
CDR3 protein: ASSLTAGTYNEQF

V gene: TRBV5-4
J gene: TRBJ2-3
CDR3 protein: ASSLGGGFTDTQY

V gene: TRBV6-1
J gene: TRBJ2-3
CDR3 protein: ASSWGGVDTQY

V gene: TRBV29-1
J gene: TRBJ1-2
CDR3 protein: SAADRLNYGYT

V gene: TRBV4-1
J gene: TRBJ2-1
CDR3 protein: ASSRPKGLAGPNPYNEQF

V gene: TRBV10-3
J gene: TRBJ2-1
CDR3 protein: AISESGSGRDFNEQF

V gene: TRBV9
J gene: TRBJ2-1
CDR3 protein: ASSEGAGAHNEQF

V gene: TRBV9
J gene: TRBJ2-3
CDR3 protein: ASSVGVAGGGTDTQY

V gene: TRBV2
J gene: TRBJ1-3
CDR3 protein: ASSGGDGNTIY

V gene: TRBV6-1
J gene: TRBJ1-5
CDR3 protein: ASSDRGDSNQPQH

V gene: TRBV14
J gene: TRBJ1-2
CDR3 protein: ASSQGGALGSQGYGYT

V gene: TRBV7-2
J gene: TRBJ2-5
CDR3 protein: ASSPGGRETQY

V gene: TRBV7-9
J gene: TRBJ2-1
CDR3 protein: ASSQRLGGYNEQF

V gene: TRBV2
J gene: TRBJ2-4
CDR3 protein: ASSRVLGKNIQY

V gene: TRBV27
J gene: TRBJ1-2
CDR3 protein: ASSLSAADIDYGYT

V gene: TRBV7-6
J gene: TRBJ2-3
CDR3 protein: ASSRGQWDTDTQY

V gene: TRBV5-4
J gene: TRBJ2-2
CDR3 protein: ASSLGQGPTNTGELF

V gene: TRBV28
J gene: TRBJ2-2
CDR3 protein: ASSFNLAGERAGELF

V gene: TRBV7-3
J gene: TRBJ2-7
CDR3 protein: ASSLSLGYEQY

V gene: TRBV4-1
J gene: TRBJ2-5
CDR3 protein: ASSQPLRRGEEQY

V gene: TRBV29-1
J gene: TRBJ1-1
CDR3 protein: SVGRGDTEAF

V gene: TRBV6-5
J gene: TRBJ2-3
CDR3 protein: ASSNRERGTDTQY

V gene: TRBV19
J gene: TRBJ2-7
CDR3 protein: ASSAPGAYSYEQY

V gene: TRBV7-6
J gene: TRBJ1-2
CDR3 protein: ASSPRPGQRNYGYT

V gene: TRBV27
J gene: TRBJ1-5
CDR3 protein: ASSHINQPQH

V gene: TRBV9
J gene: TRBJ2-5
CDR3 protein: ASSGAGASLSLKTQY

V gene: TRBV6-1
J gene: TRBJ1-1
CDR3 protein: ASNGDNTEAF

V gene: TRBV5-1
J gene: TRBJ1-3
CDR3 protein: ASSSTWPGEDTIY

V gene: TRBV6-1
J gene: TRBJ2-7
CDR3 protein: ASKAQLSSYEQY

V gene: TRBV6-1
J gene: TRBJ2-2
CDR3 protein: ASSVDSANTGELF

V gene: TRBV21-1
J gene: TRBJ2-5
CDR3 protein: ASTVLAIVFQETQY

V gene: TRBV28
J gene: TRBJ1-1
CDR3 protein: ASSPRDRAEAF

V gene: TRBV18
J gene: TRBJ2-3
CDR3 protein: ASSPRTGGTDTQY

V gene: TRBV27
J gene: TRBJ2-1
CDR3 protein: ASSLGAGNEQF

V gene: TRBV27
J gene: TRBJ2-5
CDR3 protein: ASRQGRETQY

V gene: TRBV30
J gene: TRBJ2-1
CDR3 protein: AWSGGLFNEQF

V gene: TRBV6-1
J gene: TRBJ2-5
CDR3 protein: ASSALGETQY

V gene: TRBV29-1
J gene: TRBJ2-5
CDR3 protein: SVERGTSGQETQY

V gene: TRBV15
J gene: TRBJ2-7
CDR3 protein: ATSTNLGRYEQY

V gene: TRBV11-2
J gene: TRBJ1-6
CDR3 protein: ASSFQQGALH

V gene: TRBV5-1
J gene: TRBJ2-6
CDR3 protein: ASSSGGPGGGGGANVLT

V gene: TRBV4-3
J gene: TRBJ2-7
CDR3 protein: ASSQGGQGAYEQY